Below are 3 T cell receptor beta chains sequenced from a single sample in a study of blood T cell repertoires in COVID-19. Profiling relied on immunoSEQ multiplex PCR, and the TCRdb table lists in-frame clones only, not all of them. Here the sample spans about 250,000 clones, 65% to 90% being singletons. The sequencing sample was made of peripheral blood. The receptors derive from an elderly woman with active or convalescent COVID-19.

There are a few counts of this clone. The CDR3: CASSPHRDRVNQPQHF. CDR3 coding DNA: TGTGCCAGTAGTCCACACCGGGACAGGGTAAATCAGCCCCAGCATTTT. The chain couples TRBV19 to TRBJ1-5, with 9 bases identical to TRBD1. Germline V lookup: CDR1 LNHDA, CDR2 SQIVND (reference sequence). The CDR3 length is 16 residues. J lost 4 bases, V lost 5 bases, and 9 bases had no gene match. The full variable domain, rest sourced from reference TRBV19 and TRBJ1-5, is DGGITQSPKYLFRKEGQNVTLSCEQNLNHDAMYWYRQDPGQGLRLIYYSQIVNDFQKGDIAEGYSVSREKKESFPLTVTSAQKNPTAFYLCASSPHRDRVNQPQHFGDGTRLSIL.

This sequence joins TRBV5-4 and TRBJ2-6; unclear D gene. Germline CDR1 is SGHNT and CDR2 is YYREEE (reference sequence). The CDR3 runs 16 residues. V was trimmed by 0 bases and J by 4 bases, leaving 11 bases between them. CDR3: CASSLDSVMGANVLTF. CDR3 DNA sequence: TGTGCCAGCAGCTTGGACAGTGTAATGGGGGCCAACGTCCTGACTTTC.

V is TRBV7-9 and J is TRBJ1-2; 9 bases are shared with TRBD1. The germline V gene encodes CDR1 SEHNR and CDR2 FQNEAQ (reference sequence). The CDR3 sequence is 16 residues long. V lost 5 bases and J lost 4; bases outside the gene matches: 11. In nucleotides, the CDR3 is TGTGCCAGCAGCCTTGCCGGGACAGGGATTTCCTATGGCTACACCTTC. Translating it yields CASSLAGTGISYGYTF.